This passage covers 10 T cell receptor beta chains from one sample sequenced in a study of blood T cell repertoires in COVID-19. The table came from immunoSEQ multiplex PCR; TCRdb's copy has only in-frame clones and leaves some out. The sample has 58,000 or so clones; 74% are singletons. Sequenced: peripheral blood. The receptor source for this set is a woman older than 75 with acute or convalescent COVID-19.

This clone was detected only once. The chain uses TRBV6-5 and TRBJ2-5, with 7 bases that match TRBD2. Germline V gene lookup returns CDR1 MNHEY and CDR2 SVGAGI. This CDR3 region has 16 residues. V was clipped by 0 bases and J by 4 bases; unmatched bases: 8. The CDR3 nucleotides are TGTGCCAGCAGTTACTCGGGGACTAAGGCAGGAGAGACCCAGTACTTC. It specifies CASSYSGTKAGETQYF.

CDR3 DNA: TGTGCCAGTAGACCCTTTGGAGGGGGCAGGATGACGAACACTGAAGCTTTCTTT. This codes for CASRPFGGGRMTNTEAFF. The V call is TRBV19, the J call TRBJ1-1; TRBD1 matches at 7 bases. Germline loops: CDR1 LNHDA, CDR2 SQIVND (reference sequence). The CDR3 extends over 18 amino acids. V shed 6 bases and J 1 base; nucleotides not matched to a gene: 17.

The chain links TRBV21-1 to TRBJ2-7; TRBD1 is the table's D call and was not checked against the DNA. TRBV21-1 is deemed a pseudogene. This CDR3 contains 17 residues. As DNA, the CDR3 is TGTGCCAGCAGCACACCCTCGACAGGCTACTTTACCTACGAGCAGTACTTC. It encodes CASSTPSTGYFTYEQYF.

The count of this clone is one. The CDR3 loop reads CASSLVEVTDTQYF. Written as DNA, the CDR3 is TGCGCCAGCAGCTTGGTTGAGGTTACAGATACGCAGTATTTT. The gene calls are TRBV5-1 and TRBJ2-3; D gene uncertain. Germline assignment: CDR1 SGHRS and CDR2 YFSETQ. The CDR3 runs to 14 residues. V lost 0 bases to trimming and J lost 3 bases, with 8 bases between them.

The rearrangement uses TRBV19 and TRBJ2-7; TRBD1 might be the D (6 bases). Trimming pared 5 bases from V and 5 bases from J, leaving 22 bases between. The CDR3 contains 16 residues. In germline, CDR1 is LNHDA, CDR2 SQIVND (reference sequence). The CDR3 nucleotides read TGTGCCAGTAGTGCAAACAGGGCAGACGGGTTCCACGAGCAGTACTTC. This translates into CASSANRADGFHEQYF.

This sequence joins TRBV7-9 and TRBJ2-7, with TRBD1 matching 10 bases. This CDR3 region has 15 residues. With 1 base clipped from V and 4 bases from J, the junction kept 4 bases outside the gene matches. Germline V gene sequence: CDR1 SEHNR, CDR2 FQNEAQ (reference sequence). DNA of the CDR3: TGTGCCAGCAGCTTAGGACAGGGGGCAAGATACGAGCAGTACTTC. Translated, it gives CASSLGQGARYEQYF.

This clone occurred once. The J gene is TRBJ2-1, the V gene TRBV30, with D perhaps TRBD2 (5 bases). Trimming pared 5 bases from V and 2 bases from J, leaving 10 bases between. The CDR3 totals 13 residues. Germline assignment: CDR1 GTSNPN and CDR2 SVGIG (reference sequence). The CDR3 spells CAWARTAYNEQFF. The CDR3, as DNA: TGTGCCTGGGCCAGGACTGCCTACAATGAGCAGTTCTTC.

The chain carries TRBV5-1 and TRBJ2-5; 7 positions match TRBD1. Trimming took 4 bases from V and 12 from J; bases not matched to a gene: 9. The CDR3 loop spans 12 amino acids. Germline V lookup: CDR1 SGHRS, CDR2 YFSETQ. CDR3 coding DNA: TGCGCCAGCAGCCTCCTCCCGGGGACAGAGTACTTC. This encodes CASSLLPGTEYF.

The chain is built from TRBV23-1 and TRBJ2-1, with 10 bases identical to TRBD2. TRBV23-1 belongs to the ORF category, with a function that is uncertain. The CDR3 sequence is 19 residues long. J was trimmed by 5 bases and V by 2 bases; bases with no gene match: 15. CDR3 nucleotide sequence: TGCGCCAGCAGTCAAGTTCGGGCTAGCGGGAGAATGGACGACAATGAGCAGTTCTTC. This codes for CASSQVRASGRMDDNEQFF.

As for this clone: Additional DNA sequences in this sample encode the identical CDR3. The chain carries TRBV28 and TRBJ1-5; possible D gene TRBD1, 5 bases. The CDR3 length is 12 residues. V was clipped by 6 bases and J by 2 bases, with 5 bases between them. The V gene's germline CDR1 is MDHEN and CDR2 SYDVKM. Here the CDR3 reads CASRTGNQPQHF. The CDR3 region has the DNA TGTGCCAGCAGGACAGGCAATCAGCCCCAGCATTTT.